What follows are 20 T cell receptor beta chains derived from one specimen sequenced in a study of T cell changes during pregnancy in multiple sclerosis. Sequenced by immunoSEQ multiplex PCR; TCRdb stores in-frame clones only, minus some. The sample lists some 81,000 clones, approximately 91% seen once, with around 1.8% in the top ten. The starting material was peripheral blood, obtained before pregnancy. The receptor source for this set is a female donor with multiple sclerosis, enrolled in a pregnancy study.

DNA of the CDR3: TGCGCCAGCAGCTTCGGACAGTCCGGGAATTCACCCCTCCACTTT. Its protein product is CASSFGQSGNSPLHF. The V call is TRBV5-1, the J call TRBJ1-6; weak D call: TRBD1 (6 bases). CDR1 and CDR2 from the germline V gene are SGHRS and YFSETQ. V shed 2 bases and J shed 7 bases, with 13 bases lying between them. The CDR3 runs 15 residues. The full variable domain, with the rest looked up from reference TRBV5-1 and TRBJ1-6, is KAGVTQTPRYLIKTRGQQVTLSCSPISGHRSVSWYQQTPGQGLQFLFEYFSETQRNKGNFPGRFSGRQFSNSRSEMNVSTLELGDSALYLCASSFGQSGNSPLHFGNGTRLTVT.

This rearrangement joins TRBV5-1 to TRBJ2-7; D is possibly TRBD1 (6 bases). Germline V gene data show CDR1 as SGHRS and CDR2 as YFSETQ. This CDR3 region has 15 residues. V was pared by 4 bases and J by 2 bases, with 16 bases between. The chain's CDR3 is CASSGQGPLTYEQYF. CDR3 in DNA: TGCGCCAGCAGCGGCCAGGGGCCCCTGACCTACGAGCAGTACTTC.

The V gene is TRBV9, the J gene TRBJ2-2, with D possibly matching TRBD2 (6 bases). The CDR3 is 17 amino acids. Germline assignment: CDR1 SGDLS and CDR2 YYNGEE. Trimming stripped 0 bases from V and 5 bases from J, with 17 bases between. DNA of the CDR3: TGTGCCAGCAGCGTAGCTGTGGGCTCGGCGGGAACCGGGGAGCTGTTTTTT. Its protein is CASSVAVGSAGTGELFF.

The V call is TRBV6-4, the J call TRBJ2-3, with D maybe TRBD1 (6 bases). Trimming stripped 5 bases from V and 1 base from J, with 10 bases between. This CDR3 contains 14 residues. CDR1 MRHNA and CDR2 SNTAGT come from the germline V gene. This chain's CDR3 is CASSSAGGTDTQYF. The DNA for the CDR3 is TGTGCCAGCAGTTCGGCAGGGGGCACAGATACGCAGTATTTT.

This clone was found a few times. The chain uses TRBV5-4 and TRBJ1-6; TRBD1 aligns across 7 bases. Germline CDR1 SGHNT, CDR2 YYREEE (reference sequence). The junction had 10 bases not matched to a gene; V was cut back by 3 bases and J by 10 bases. This CDR3 region has 15 residues. The DNA of the CDR3 is TGTGCCAGCAGCTATTTTGACAGGGACAAATCACCCCTCCACTTT. Its translation is CASSYFDRDKSPLHF.

The chain couples TRBV6-1 to TRBJ2-1; TRBD2 agrees at 13 bases. Germline values: CDR1 MNHNS, CDR2 SASEGT. J gave up 8 bases and V 6 bases, and 7 bases lay outside the gene matches. The CDR3 length is 15 residues. DNA for the CDR3: TGTGCCAGCAGCTTCACTAGCGGGGGGGTCGATGAGCAGTTCTTC. This translates into CASSFTSGGVDEQFF.

The CDR3 DNA is TGTGCCAGCTCACCACCCGGGCAGCCCCAGCATTTT. Residues: CASSPPGQPQHF. The V and J genes are TRBV18 and TRBJ1-5; D unclear. The ends were cut back, 0 bases at V and 7 bases at J, with 4 bases in the middle. This CDR3 contains 12 residues. Germline CDR1 is KGHSH and CDR2 is LQKENI.

The rearrangement uses TRBV5-4 and TRBJ2-3; D is ambiguous. The germline gives CDR1 SGHNT, CDR2 YYREEE (reference sequence). Trimming removed 1 base from V and 5 bases from J, with 11 bases in between. The CDR3 totals 14 residues. CDR3 bases: TGTGCCAGCAGCTTGAACTACCGAGTAGATACGCAGTATTTT. Amino acids: CASSLNYRVDTQYF. Looking up the rest from reference TRBV5-4 and TRBJ2-3 gives the full variable domain: ETGVTQSPTHLIKTRGQQVTLRCSSQSGHNTVSWYQQALGQGPQFIFQYYREEENGRGNFPPRFSGLQFPNYSSELNVNALELDDSALYLCASSLNYRVDTQYFGPGTRLTVL.

The rearrangement uses TRBV5-1 and TRBJ2-1; 10 bases fit TRBD2. With 1 base clipped from V and 10 bases from J, the junction kept 11 bases outside the gene matches. Per the germline V gene, CDR1 is SGHRS and CDR2 is YFSETQ. This CDR3 has 16 residues. CDR3 residues: CASSLQRLAGVEEQFF. In nucleotides, the CDR3 is TGCGCCAGCAGCTTGCAGAGGCTAGCGGGGGTAGAGGAGCAGTTCTTC.

J is TRBJ2-1 and V is TRBV7-3, with 14 bases matching TRBD2. After removal of 5 bases from V and 8 bases from J, the junction contained 8 bases not matched to a gene. The V gene's germline CDR1 is SGHTA and CDR2 FQGTGA. The CDR3 runs 16 residues. The CDR3 region is CASSPQTSGGGDEQFF. The CDR3 nucleotides are TGTGCCAGCAGCCCACAGACTAGCGGGGGGGGTGATGAGCAGTTCTTC.

The chain has TRBV7-8 and TRBJ2-7, with TRBD2 matching over 11 bases. The CDR3 length is 19 residues. J gave up 0 bases and V 5 bases, and 15 bases lay outside the gene matches. The germline gives CDR1 SGHVS, CDR2 FQNEAQ. The CDR3 DNA reads TGTGCCAGCAGCCCCCAGGGGCTAGCGGGGGGACTACTCTCCTACGAGCAGTACTTC. Translating it yields CASSPQGLAGGLLSYEQYF.

This clone came up once. V gene TRBV6-5 combines with J gene TRBJ1-1; no clear D. CDR1 is MNHEY, CDR2 SVGAGI, per germline. There are 14 residues in the CDR3. V lost 0 bases and J 1 base, leaving 6 bases between the germline ends. The CDR3 bases are TGTGCCAGCAGTTACTCGAACAGGAACACTGAAGCTTTCTTT. It codes for CASSYSNRNTEAFF.

The chain employs TRBV6-1 and TRBJ2-1; no clear D gene. V lost 1 base to trimming and J lost 0 bases, with 7 bases between them. The V gene's germline CDR1 is MNHNS and CDR2 SASEGT. There are 15 residues in the CDR3. CDR3 amino acids: CASSEVYSSYNEQFF. The CDR3 nucleotides read TGTGCCAGCAGTGAAGTATACAGCTCCTACAATGAGCAGTTCTTC.

This clone was seen more than once but under ten times. This rearrangement joins TRBV5-4 to TRBJ1-2; D gene ambiguous. Germline CDR1 SGHNT, CDR2 YYREEE (reference sequence). Trimming shortened V by 4 bases and J by 0 bases, and 13 bases separated the two germline ends. The CDR3 spans 15 residues. Written as DNA, the CDR3 is TGTGCCAGCAGCGCCGCGGGCCGAGCTAACTATGGCTACACCTTC. Its translation: CASSAAGRANYGYTF.

Here the CDR3 DNA reads TGTGCCAGCACCCCCTCTTTCGGGACCTACGAGCAGTACTTC. Encoded protein: CASTPSFGTYEQYF. V is TRBV6-5 and J is TRBJ2-7; TRBD2 might be the D (5 bases). Germline V gives CDR1 MNHEY, CDR2 SVGAGI. The CDR3 totals 14 residues. V shed 7 bases and J shed 2 bases, with 15 bases lying between them.

The chain carries TRBV11-3 and TRBJ2-2, with TRBD1 identical over 10 bases. Losses at the gene ends were 5 bases for V and 5 bases for J; bases not matched to a gene: 5. The germline gives CDR1 SGHNT, CDR2 YENEEA. The CDR3 totals 15 residues. The CDR3 loop is CASSRQGARTGELFF. DNA for the CDR3: TGTGCCAGCAGCCGACAGGGGGCAAGGACCGGGGAGCTGTTTTTT.

The rearrangement uses TRBV5-1 and TRBJ2-3, with 8 bases fitting TRBD1. The CDR3 is 16 residues long. V shed 1 base and J 2 bases; nucleotides not matched to a gene: 6. The germline V gene encodes CDR1 SGHRS and CDR2 YFSETQ. The CDR3 DNA sequence: TGCGCCAGCAGCTTGTCCGGGACAGGCTACACAGATACGCAGTATTTT. It translates to CASSLSGTGYTDTQYF. The variable domain in full, with the rest retrieved from reference TRBV5-1 and TRBJ2-3, is KAGVTQTPRYLIKTRGQQVTLSCSPISGHRSVSWYQQTPGQGLQFLFEYFSETQRNKGNFPGRFSGRQFSNSRSEMNVSTLELGDSALYLCASSLSGTGYTDTQYFGPGTRLTVL.

This clone was found a few times. V and J are TRBV5-8 and TRBJ2-7; D is unclear. Germline loops: CDR1 SGHTS, CDR2 YDEGEE. The CDR3 sequence is 11 residues long. Trimming stripped 1 base from V and 3 bases from J, with 2 bases between. DNA for the CDR3: TGTGCCAGCAGCTTGTACTACGAGCAGTACTTC. Translating gives CASSLYYEQYF. The whole variable domain, filled in from reference TRBV5-8 and TRBJ2-7, reads EAGVTQSPTHLIKTRGQQATLRCSPISGHTSVYWYQQALGLGLQFLLWYDEGEERNRGNFPPRFSGRQFPNYSSELNVNALELEDSALYLCASSLYYEQYFGPGTRLTVT.

The V call is TRBV2, the J call TRBJ1-4; 7 nucleotides align to TRBD1. V lost 6 bases to trimming and J lost 0 bases; unmatched junction nucleotides: 7. The CDR3 has 16 residues. The germline CDR1 and CDR2 sequences are SNHLY and FYNNEI. The chain's CDR3 is CASRRQGSATNEKLFF. CDR3 coding DNA: TGTGCCAGCAGACGACAGGGTAGTGCAACTAATGAAAAACTGTTTTTT.

A few counts support this clone. This chain links TRBV14 with TRBJ2-1; D remains ambiguous. Between the trimmed V and J ends, which lost 6 bases and 1 base, there was a span of 10 bases. The CDR3 length is 14 residues. Germline V gene sequence: CDR1 SGHDN, CDR2 FVKESK. The CDR3 sequence is CASSPSLSYNEQFF. In DNA form, the CDR3 reads TGTGCCAGCAGTCCCTCTCTATCCTACAATGAGCAGTTCTTC.